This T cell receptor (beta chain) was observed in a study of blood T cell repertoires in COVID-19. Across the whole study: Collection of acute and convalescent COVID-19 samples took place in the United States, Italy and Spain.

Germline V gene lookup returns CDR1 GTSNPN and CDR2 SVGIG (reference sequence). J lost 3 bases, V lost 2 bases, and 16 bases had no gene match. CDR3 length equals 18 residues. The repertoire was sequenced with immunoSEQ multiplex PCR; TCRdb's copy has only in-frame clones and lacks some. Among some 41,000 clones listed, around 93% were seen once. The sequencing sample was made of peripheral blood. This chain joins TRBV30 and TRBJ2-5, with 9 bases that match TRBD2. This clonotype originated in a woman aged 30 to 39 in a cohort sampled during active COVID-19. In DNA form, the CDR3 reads TGTGCCTGGAGTCTCCTCGGTCGAGCTAGCGGGAAGAAAGAGACCCAGTACTTC. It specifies CAWSLLGRASGKKETQYF. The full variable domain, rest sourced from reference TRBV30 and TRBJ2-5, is SQTIHQWPATLVQPVGSPLSLECTVEGTSNPNLYWYRQAAGRGLQLLFYSVGIGQISSEVPQNLSASRPQDRQFILSSKKLLLSDSGFYLCAWSLLGRASGKKETQYFGPGTRLLVL.